What follows are 17 T cell receptor beta chains derived from one specimen sequenced in a study of T cells in Graves' hyperthyroidism and ophthalmopathy (dated by TCRdb to the late 2010s). Library creation used multiplex PCR. Sequencer: Illumina HiSeq 2000. Amplification of TCR beta CDR3 regions was carried out from RNA transcripts. For the first round of RT-PCR on the TCR CDR3, the HTBI primer set was used together with the Qiagen OneStep RT-PCR kit. TCRdb took the public reads, trimmed them with fastp at Q25, ran MiXCR for clone calling and kept in-frame beta chains. Merged by CDR3 protein, the rows form single entries marked with the most common genes and DNA. This sample lists around 300,000 distinct CDR3 sequences; over 20% were detected once. The top ten clones comprise approximately 60% of the sample. The sample comprised blood. These receptors were taken from a man between 25 and 39 years old with Graves' ophthalmopathy.

Only a few counts were recorded for this clonotype. The rearrangement uses TRBV12-5 and TRBJ2-3; 9 bases line up with TRBD1. Germline V gene lookup returns CDR1 LGHNT and CDR2 FRNRAP. The length of the CDR3 is 15 residues. Trimming took 5 bases from V and 3 from J; bases not matched to a gene: 6. The CDR3 bases are TGTGCTAGTGGTCCGGGACAGGGTGTTACAGATACGCAGTATTTT. Encoded protein: CASGPGQGVTDTQYF.

In its sample, this clonotype was seen many times. The chain couples TRBV18 to TRBJ1-5; possible D gene TRBD1, 5 bases. The CDR3 is made up of 14 amino acids. CDR1 and CDR2 (germline): KGHSH, LQKENI. The ends were cut back, 2 bases at V and 3 bases at J, with 8 bases in the middle. CDR3 in DNA: TGTGCCAGCTCACCAGGGGCTATCAATCAGCCCCAGCATTTT. It yields the protein CASSPGAINQPQHF. Based on the CDR3 plus reference TRBV18 and TRBJ1-5, the full variable domain is NAGVMQNPRHLVRRRGQEARLRCSPMKGHSHVYWYRQLPEEGLKFMVYLQKENIIDESGMPKERFSAEFPKEGPSILRIQQVVRGDSAAYFCASSPGAINQPQHFGDGTRLSIL.

This clonotype was detected ten times or more. The chain combines TRBV2 with TRBJ2-5; 7 positions agree with TRBD1. The CDR3 is 17 residues long. Germline lookup yields CDR1 SNHLY and CDR2 FYNNEI. The J segment lost 5 bases and the V segment lost 3 bases, leaving 15 bases of the junction unmatched. CDR3 sequence reads: CASSEGRGFPDSETQYF. CDR3 nucleotide sequence: TGTGCCAGCAGTGAGGGCAGGGGGTTTCCGGATTCGGAGACCCAGTACTTC. Combining the CDR3 with reference TRBV2 and TRBJ2-5 gives the whole variable domain EPEVTQTPSHQVTQMGQEVILRCVPISNHLYFYWYRQILGQKVEFLVSFYNNEISEKSEIFDDQFSVERPDGSNFTLKIRSTKLEDSAMYFCASSEGRGFPDSETQYFGPGTRLLVL.

In this sample, this clonotype turned up a few times. J is TRBJ2-5 and V is TRBV28; D not certain. The CDR3 has 15 residues. V was cut by 5 bases and J by 4 bases, with 17 bases left in between. Per the germline V gene, CDR1 is MDHEN and CDR2 is SYDVKM. CDR3 in DNA: TGTGCCAGCAGTCTCCGGATTATCCCAACAGAGACCCAGTACTTC. Translated: CASSLRIIPTETQYF. The variable domain in full, completed from reference TRBV28 and TRBJ2-5, reads DVKVTQSSRYLVKRTGEKVFLECVQDMDHENMFWYRQDPGLGLRLIYFSYDVKMKEKGDIPEGYSVSREKKERFSLILESASTNQTSMYLCASSLRIIPTETQYFGPGTRLLVL.

The genes are TRBV19 and TRBJ2-2; 8 bases align to TRBD1. V lost 1 base to trimming and J lost 1 base; unmatched junction nucleotides: 2. The CDR3 has 16 amino acids. Germline CDR1 is LNHDA and CDR2 is SQIVND (reference sequence). CDR3 nucleotides: TGTGCCAGTAGTATAGTAGGGACAGGGAACACCGGGGAGCTGTTTTTT. Translated, it gives CASSIVGTGNTGELFF.

This clonotype occurred a few times. V and J are TRBV6-1 and TRBJ1-1; D perhaps matches TRBD1 (6 bases). The CDR3 loop spans 14 amino acids. Trimming pared 6 bases from V and 0 bases from J, leaving 11 bases between. Germline-derived CDR1 and CDR2 are MNHNS and SASEGT. The CDR3 DNA reads TGTGCCAGCAGACGACAGGTCATGAACACTGAAGCTTTCTTT. Amino acids: CASRRQVMNTEAFF.

This clonotype was seen many times. This chain joins TRBV12-3 or TRBV12-4 and TRBJ1-1; D is uncertain. The CDR3 runs 15 residues. The V and J ends lost 6 bases and 1 base respectively, with 15 bases between them. CDR3 residues: CASRLNSQANTEAFF. The CDR3 region has the DNA TGTGCCAGCAGGCTGAACAGCCAAGCGAACACTGAAGCTTTCTTT.

This clonotype was seen more than once but under ten times. V is TRBV7-9 and J is TRBJ2-2, with 12 nucleotides matching TRBD2. CDR3 length: 19 residues. The trim removed 4 bases at V and 7 bases at J, leaving 16 bases unmatched. Germline V gene lookup returns CDR1 SEHNR and CDR2 FQNEAQ (reference sequence). The DNA of the CDR3 is TGTGCCAGCAGCTCACTACGGCTGACTAGCGGGAGCGGAATCGGGGAGCTGTTTTTT. Residues: CASSSLRLTSGSGIGELFF.

CDR3 region: CASGPPGGKETQYF. For the CDR3, the DNA is TGTGCCAGCGGCCCCCCAGGGGGGAAAGAGACCCAGTACTTC. This sequence joins TRBV2 and TRBJ2-5, with D maybe TRBD1 (7 bases). CDR1 is SNHLY and CDR2 is FYNNEI in the germline V gene. The CDR3 loop spans 14 amino acids. Trimming pared 8 bases from V and 3 bases from J, leaving 16 bases between.

In its sample, this clonotype was seen many times. The chain links TRBV2 to TRBJ1-1, with no clear D. CDR1 and CDR2 from the germline V gene are SNHLY and FYNNEI. The CDR3 covers 16 residues. Trimming left V 7 bases short and J 1 base short, with 19 bases between. This CDR3 is CASTRQAAFSNTEAFF. The DNA for the CDR3 is TGTGCCAGCACACGGCAGGCAGCTTTCTCGAACACTGAAGCTTTCTTT.

This clonotype was counted between two and nine times. This sequence joins TRBV20-1 and TRBJ1-5; TRBD1 might be the D (5 bases). V gave up 0 bases and J gave up 2 bases, with 11 bases separating them. The germline gives CDR1 DFQATT, CDR2 SNEGSKA (reference sequence). This CDR3 comprises 15 residues. The CDR3 protein is CSARDGTWGNQPQHF. Here the CDR3 DNA reads TGCAGTGCTAGAGACGGGACGTGGGGCAATCAGCCCCAGCATTTT.

V usage is TRBV27 and J usage is TRBJ2-7; 14 bases line up with TRBD2. The V and J ends lost 5 bases and 6 bases, in that order; junction bases with no gene match: 6. This CDR3 has 15 amino acids. Germline V gene lookup returns CDR1 MNHEY and CDR2 SMNVEV (reference sequence). The CDR3 region has the DNA TGTGCCAGCAGTCCGGGACTAGCGGGAGTATCCGAGCAGTACTTC. It translates to CASSPGLAGVSEQYF.

This clonotype has ten or more counts. This sequence joins TRBV2 and TRBJ1-1, with D hard to call. Trimming took 9 bases from V and 1 from J, leaving 12 bases between them. The germline gives CDR1 SNHLY, CDR2 FYNNEI. This CDR3 comprises 13 residues. The CDR3 reads CARSVLENTEAFF. CDR3 nucleotides: TGTGCCAGGTCGGTTTTGGAGAACACTGAAGCTTTCTTT.

Worth noting for this clonotype: Possible read error: a much larger clone is one base away. The rearrangement joins TRBV19 to TRBJ1-5; D is undetermined. Trimming took off 6 bases at V and 7 bases at J, with 13 bases between the two ends. Germline V gene sequence: CDR1 LNHDA, CDR2 SQIVND (reference sequence). The CDR3 extends over 13 amino acids. Here the CDR3 reads CASREGPNQPQHF. DNA for the CDR3: TGTGCCAGTAGGGAAGGACCAAACCAGCCCCAGCATTTT.

The chain recombines TRBV18 with TRBJ1-6; D is possibly TRBD1 (5 bases). CDR3 size: 18 residues. V was trimmed by 1 base and J by 0 bases, leaving 13 bases between them. Germline V lookup: CDR1 KGHSH, CDR2 LQKENI. The CDR3 is CASSPQGLLSSYNSPLHF. The DNA for the CDR3 is TGTGCCAGCTCACCACAGGGACTCCTGAGCTCCTATAATTCACCCCTCCACTTT.

This clonotype was detected a few times. The CDR3 here is CASSLGPLAHYGYTF. The CDR3 DNA is TGTGCCAGCAGCTTGGGTCCGCTGGCCCACTATGGCTACACCTTC. The V gene is TRBV5-4, the J gene TRBJ1-2; D is undetermined. V lost 0 bases, J lost 3 bases, and 12 bases lay in between. Germline CDR1 SGHNT, CDR2 YYREEE (reference sequence). This CDR3 region has 15 residues.

The chain joins TRBV24-1 to TRBJ2-3, with D possibly TRBD1 on 6 matching bases. The CDR3 extends over 14 amino acids. Trimming shortened V by 4 bases and J by 3 bases, and 10 bases separated the two germline ends. In germline, CDR1 is KGHDR, CDR2 SFDVKD. CDR3 nucleotides: TGTGCCACCAGTGAATCGGGACAAACAGATACGCAGTATTTT. The encoded protein is CATSESGQTDTQYF.